The clone carrying this TCR beta chain appeared a single time. In the authors' methods: Researchers report that nucleated cell counts were estimated from reference gene primer amplification. Clones were sequenced by immunoSEQ multiplex PCR, and TCRdb holds only the in-frame ones, with some missing. V and J calls and clone size are copied from that table; D and trimming were computed from the DNA. The data hold 250,000 to 350,000 clones, with approximately 84% observed a single time. This specimen belongs to a study of blood T cell repertoires in COVID-19. At the level of the study: COVID-19 samples collected from the United States, Italy and Spain covered acute and convalescent phases. From T cells, B-cell-depleted T cells, or PBMCs came the material, which was cDNA or gDNA.

Those enrolled in Seattle joined during active infection and were followed longitudinally afterward. The source of this sequence is a human donor with COVID-19, enrolled during active disease. The donor label of this sample is uncertain. Sequencing input: peripheral blood.

CDR3: CASSDPGQGPNEKLFF. DNA of the CDR3: TGTGCCAGCAGCGACCCCGGCCAGGGCCCTAATGAAAAACTGTTTTTT. This chain joins TRBV27 and TRBJ1-4; tentatively, D is TRBD1 (5 bases). V was clipped by 6 bases and J by 3 bases, with 17 bases between them. The CDR3 extends over 16 amino acids. The germline CDR1 and CDR2 sequences are MNHEY and SMNVEV (reference sequence).